A selection of T cell receptor beta chains follows, all from one sample in a study of OX40 agonist ivuxolimab in advanced cancers. The table came from immunoSEQ multiplex PCR; TCRdb's copy has only in-frame clones and leaves some out. The sample carries under 80,000 clones, roughly 85% recorded once. The sequences come from CD4+ or CD8+ T cells sorted from blood, collected in a trial of the OX40 agonist ivuxolimab. The receptors stem from an adult with an advanced solid tumor such as melanoma, head and neck, liver or kidney cancer. CDR3s include the opening cysteine and the closing phenylalanine or tryptophan. A D gene is named only where the DNA matches it firmly. Part of the rows lack a size; the others show once, few, many or a class for expanded clones.

TRBV5-4	-	few	TRBJ2-5	CASSLYEGWTIQETQYF	TGTGCCAGCAGCTTGTACGAGGGCTGGACGATTCAAGAGACCCAGTACTTC
TRBV21-1	-	-	TRBJ1-3	CASSKGQGGYTIYF	TGTGCCAGCAGCAAAGGACAGGGTGGATACACCATATATTTT
TRBV6-1	-	-	TRBJ1-5	CASSEARWTGFRNQPQHF	TGTGCCAGCAGTGAAGCCCGTTGGACGGGGTTTAGGAATCAGCCCCAGCATTTT
TRBV2	-	-	TRBJ2-7	CASSDIVSGYEQYF	TGTGCCAGCAGTGATATAGTTAGCGGCTACGAGCAGTACTTC
TRBV14	-	-	TRBJ2-7	CASSQARRGEQYF	TGTGCCAGCAGCCAAGCCCGACGGGGCGAGCAGTACTTC
TRBV30	-	-	TRBJ1-4	CAWSVQGGEKLFF	TGTGCCTGGAGTGTGCAGGGCGGTGAAAAACTGTTTTTT
TRBV11-3	TRBD2	-	TRBJ2-1	CASSLEGGRSNEQFF	TGTGCCAGCAGCTTAGAAGGCGGGAGAAGCAATGAGCAGTTCTTC
TRBV7-2	TRBD1	-	TRBJ1-4	CASSLQRTGGVTNEKLFF	TGTGCCAGCAGCTTACAGCGGACAGGGGGAGTAACTAATGAAAAACTGTTTTTT
TRBV7-9	TRBD2	-	TRBJ2-5	CASSLGPRGGLELETQYF	TGTGCCAGCAGCTTAGGTCCTCGGGGGGGACTAGAATTGGAGACCCAGTACTTC
TRBV6-1	TRBD1	few	TRBJ1-6	CASDQQGKNSPLHF	TGTGCCAGCGACCAACAGGGGAAAAATTCACCCCTCCACTTT
TRBV6-6	TRBD1	-	TRBJ2-7	CASSGQGYEQYF	TGTGCCAGCAGTGGACAGGGGTACGAGCAGTACTTC
TRBV28	TRBD1	-	TRBJ1-5	CAITSGQGNQPQHF	TGTGCCATTACCTCAGGACAGGGTAATCAGCCCCAGCATTTT
TRBV7-9	TRBD2	-	TRBJ2-3	CASRLWTSGSPDTQYF	TGTGCCAGCAGATTGTGGACTAGCGGAAGCCCAGATACGCAGTATTTT
TRBV19	-	few	TRBJ1-2	CASTLGDGTDYGYTF	TGTGCCAGTACCCTAGGGGACGGGACGGACTATGGCTACACCTTC
TRBV7-2	-	-	TRBJ2-5	CASSLRGAGETQYF	TGTGCCAGCAGCTTAAGGGGGGCAGGAGAGACCCAGTACTTC
TRBV11-3	-	-	TRBJ1-2	CASRKNAGRVGGYTF	TGTGCCAGCAGGAAAAACGCAGGACGCGTGGGTGGCTACACCTTC
TRBV14	-	once	TRBJ1-2	CASSQALQPFYGYTF	TGTGCCAGCAGCCAAGCTCTACAGCCCTTCTATGGCTACACCTTC
TRBV18	-	-	TRBJ1-1	CASSPSINTEAFF	TGTGCCAGCTCGCCCTCTATTAACACTGAAGCTTTCTTT
TRBV5-1	-	-	TRBJ2-5	CASSRRTSEQETQYF	TGCGCCAGCAGCCGTAGGACAAGTGAACAAGAGACCCAGTACTTC
TRBV30	TRBD1	-	TRBJ2-7	CAWGGTGSGEQYF	TGTGCCTGGGGAGGGACAGGTTCAGGGGAGCAGTACTTC
TRBV18	-	-	TRBJ2-5	CASSPRGDAETQYF	TGTGCCAGCTCACCAAGGGGGGACGCTGAGACCCAGTACTTC
TRBV18	TRBD2	-	TRBJ2-7	CASSPGGVISYEQYF	TGTGCCAGCTCACCTGGGGGGGTTATCTCCTACGAGCAGTACTTC
TRBV7-2	-	-	TRBJ2-5	CASSLGGRAGETQYF	TGTGCCAGCAGCCTAGGCGGCCGGGCCGGGGAGACCCAGTACTTC
TRBV15	-	-	TRBJ1-1	CATSRDEGLNTEAFF	TGTGCCACCAGCAGAGACGAGGGGCTGAACACTGAAGCTTTCTTT
TRBV11-1	TRBD1	-	TRBJ2-7	CASSLHRTGAYEQYF	TGTGCCAGCAGCCTGCATAGGACAGGGGCCTACGAGCAGTACTTC
TRBV18	-	-	TRBJ1-2	CASSPQTYVHGYTF	TGTGCCAGCTCACCACAGACATATGTTCATGGCTACACCTTC
TRBV5-1	TRBD1	-	TRBJ2-5	CASSQPRTGYETQYF	TGCGCCAGCAGCCAACCACGGACAGGGTACGAGACCCAGTACTTC
TRBV7-2	-	-	TRBJ2-5	CASSLGVGYQETQYF	TGTGCCAGCAGCTTGGGTGTTGGCTACCAAGAGACCCAGTACTTC
TRBV7-9	TRBD1	-	TRBJ2-1	CASSSRTGPGDNEQFF	TGTGCCAGCAGCTCTAGGACAGGGCCTGGGGACAATGAGCAGTTCTTC
TRBV7-6	-	few	TRBJ1-2	CASSLAHQGYGYTF	TGTGCCAGCAGCTTAGCGCATCAGGGATATGGCTACACCTTC